This T cell receptor beta chain was captured in a study of technical replicates of blood from a handful of donors. This CDR3 region has 12 residues. CDR1 and CDR2 from the germline V gene are LNHDA and SQIVND (reference sequence). Between the trimmed V and J ends, which lost 6 bases and 2 bases, there was a span of 7 bases. Assay: immunoSEQ multiplex PCR; the TCRdb copy retains only in-frame clones and omits some. In the table there are tens of thousands of clones, around 94% of which are singletons. This receptor was obtained from a human donor in good health. The gene calls are TRBV19 and TRBJ1-1; a weak D match, TRBD1 (5 bases). Source material: T cells isolated from PBMCs. The CDR3 loop is CASRTVNTEAFF. CDR3 DNA: TGTGCCAGTAGGACAGTCAACACTGAAGCTTTCTTT.